One sample yielded the 9 T cell receptor beta chains listed below, sequenced in a study of molecular identifiers for immune sequencing clone quantification. TCRdb independently ran MiXCR on the PCR reads; one entry per CDR3 protein. The sample contains approximately 550,000 distinct CDR3 sequences, 25% of which appear only once. Material for sequencing was naive CD8+ T cells from blood, with Jurkat cell RNA spiked in. Subset specified: FACS-sorted CD8+CD4-CCR7+CD45RA+ naive T cells. These receptors came from a human donor in good health. Some libraries in this study had Jurkat cell RNA spiked in.

With respect to this clonotype: The junction does not match germline at one end; this may be a read error. The rearrangement joins TRBV10-2 to TRBJ2-2, with 10 bases fitting TRBD2. The CDR3 totals 12 residues. The germline CDR1 and CDR2 sequences are WSHSY and SAAADI. CDR3 amino acids: CASSSLAGEPFF. DNA of the CDR3: TGCGCCAGCAGCTCTCTAGCGGGGGAGCCGTTTTTT.

The V call is TRBV21-1, the J call TRBJ2-5; the table names TRBD1, a call not compared with the DNA. TRBV21-1 is reported as a pseudogene. The CDR3 has 14 amino acids. CDR3 bases: TGTGCCAGCAGCCGAGGGGACACCCCAGGAACCCAGTACTTC. Translation: CASSRGDTPGTQYF.

This clonotype was recorded many times. This chain joins TRBV7-6 and TRBJ1-1; D not certain. V was pared by 6 bases and J by 1 base, with 9 bases between. Germline-derived CDR1 and CDR2 are SGHVS and FNYEAQ. The CDR3 has 13 amino acids. DNA of the CDR3: TGTGCCAGCAGGATGTTGGGGAACACTGAAGCTTTCTTT. It specifies CASRMLGNTEAFF.

The gene calls are TRBV5-5 and TRBJ1-5; perhaps TRBD1 as D (6 bases). With 3 bases removed from V and 4 bases from J, the gap between germline ends came to 14 bases. Germline V CDR1 and CDR2: SGHKS, YYEKEE (reference sequence). CDR3 size: 15 residues. The chain's CDR3 is CASSSYPDSNQPQHF. Written as DNA, the CDR3 is TGTGCCAGCAGCTCGTACCCGGACAGTAATCAGCCCCAGCATTTT.

V usage is TRBV6-2 or TRBV6-3 and J usage is TRBJ2-3; a weak D match, TRBD1 (6 bases). Per germline, CDR1 MNHEY and CDR2 SVGEGT. The V end lost 8 bases, the J end lost 4 bases, and 25 bases lay between the germline ends. The CDR3 is 17 residues long. CDR3 sequence (DNA): TGTGCCAGCGTCGACCCCCAGGGGTTTGTTGGCGCAGATACGCAGTATTTT. Amino acids: CASVDPQGFVGADTQYF.

This clonotype has ten or more counts. The rearrangement joins TRBV7-8 to TRBJ2-7; unclear D gene. Trimming took 0 bases from V and 3 from J, leaving 3 bases between them. This CDR3 is 12 amino acids long. Germline V gives CDR1 SGHVS, CDR2 FQNEAQ. As DNA, the CDR3 is TGTGCCAGCAGCTTAGCCCGCTACGAGCAGTACTTC. Its protein is CASSLARYEQYF.

J is TRBJ1-6 and V is TRBV6-5; D call uncertain. Trimming took off 7 bases at V and 10 bases at J, with 23 bases between the two ends. This CDR3 comprises 16 residues. CDR1 is MNHEY, CDR2 SVGAGI, per germline. CDR3 in amino acids: CASNPNAGELWSPLHF. For the CDR3, the DNA is TGTGCCAGCAACCCTAACGCTGGGGAGCTATGGTCACCCCTCCACTTT.

This clonotype appeared a few times. The gene calls are TRBV10-3 and TRBJ2-4; a weak D match, TRBD2 (6 bases). The V gene lost 1 base and the J gene lost 6 bases, with 22 bases spanning the gap. Germline CDR1 is ENHRY and CDR2 is SYGVKD. CDR3 length: 18 amino acids. The chain's CDR3 is CAISELASSRELRNIQYF. In DNA, the CDR3 is TGTGCCATCAGTGAGTTGGCCTCATCACGGGAGCTGAGAAACATTCAGTACTTC.

In the case of this clonotype: A much larger clone differs by one base, so this may be a read error. The rearrangement joins TRBV20-1 to TRBJ2-4; 10 nucleotides align to TRBD1. The ends lost 1 base at V and 6 bases at J; junction bases unmatched: 6. The CDR3 runs to 15 residues. CDR1 and CDR2 (germline): DFQATT, SNEGSKA (reference sequence). The DNA of the CDR3 is TGCAGTGCTAGAGCCGGGACAGGGGACATAAACATTCAGTACTTC. Translating it yields CSARAGTGDINIQYF.